This T cell receptor (beta chain) was found in a study of post-analysis software for immune sequencing data. The authors incorporated unique molecular identifiers into the TCR beta cDNA libraries. Each sample of about 0.9 to 11 million input T cells yielded roughly 0.5 million cDNA molecules, so each molecule approximated one T cell. TCRdb re-called the PCR reads through MiXCR, storing one row per CDR3 protein. The table includes about 770,000 distinct CDR3 sequences, around 42% detected once. The CDR3 is 14 amino acids. In germline, CDR1 is DFQATT, CDR2 SNEGSKA (reference sequence). The V end lost 8 bases, the J end lost 5 bases, and 19 bases lay between the germline ends. Study results and limitations: Patients showed TRBV5-6, TRBV5-1 and TRBV20-1 among a few TRBV segments more frequent than in controls.

This clonotype showed up just a few times. Its target is unknown. The chain links TRBV20-1 to TRBJ2-1; D is unresolved. The sequenced sample consisted of blood. The source is a girl between 10 and 17 years old with multiple sclerosis. The CDR3 reads CSKGSGFGDNEQFF. DNA of the CDR3: TGCAGTAAAGGTTCGGGTTTTGGGGACAATGAGCAGTTCTTC.